The rows below give T cell receptor beta chains drawn from one sample of a study of T-cell reconstitution after alpha-beta-depleted transplantation in children. Using its own MiXCR run on the PCR reads, TCRdb lists one record per CDR3 protein. The sample has 250,000 to 300,000 distinct CDR3 sequences, about 9.4% seen once. The sequencing used PBMCs, collected before TCRalphabeta/CD19-depleted stem cell transplant. The receptor source for this set is a boy in the first two years of life with acute myeloid leukemia, due to receive a stem cell transplant. Both conserved end residues are part of each CDR3. A D gene is named only where the DNA matches it firmly. The listing skips clone size in some rows; elsewhere it reads once, few, many or a size class.

d_gene: NA; abundance: many; v_gene: TRBV2; j_gene: TRBJ2-4; CDR3aa: CASSDDAAAKNIQYF; CDR3nt: TGTGCCAGCAGTGATGATGCAGCGGCCAAAAACATTCAGTACTTC
d_gene: NA; abundance: many; v_gene: TRBV21-1; j_gene: TRBJ2-2; CDR3aa: CASSPGGGGEELFF; CDR3nt: TGTGCCAGCAGCCCGGGGGGAGGGGGCGAGGAGCTGTTTTTT
d_gene: NA; abundance: many; v_gene: TRBV5-6; j_gene: TRBJ2-1; CDR3aa: CASGTAIYNEQFF; CDR3nt: TGTGCCAGCGGGACCGCGATCTACAATGAGCAGTTCTTC
d_gene: NA; abundance: NA; v_gene: TRBV5-4; j_gene: TRBJ2-5; CDR3aa: CASSFNLGRETQYF; CDR3nt: TGTGCCAGCAGCTTTAATCTGGGGAGGGAGACCCAGTACTTC
d_gene: TRBD1; abundance: many; v_gene: TRBV10-3; j_gene: TRBJ1-2; CDR3aa: CAISVRDSWYGYTF; CDR3nt: TGTGCCATCAGCGTACGGGACAGTTGGTATGGCTACACCTTC
d_gene: TRBD2; abundance: few; v_gene: TRBV5-6; j_gene: TRBJ2-1; CDR3aa: CASSAGLADQFF; CDR3nt: TGTGCCAGCAGCGCGGGACTAGCGGACCAGTTCTTC
d_gene: NA; abundance: many; v_gene: TRBV21-1; j_gene: TRBJ2-3; CDR3aa: CARSKRSVRGRDTDTQYF; CDR3nt: TGTGCCAGAAGCAAGAGGAGTGTCAGGGGGCGCGACACAGATACGCAGTATTTT
d_gene: NA; abundance: few; v_gene: TRBV6-5; j_gene: TRBJ1-1; CDR3aa: CASSYSGQFTEAFF; CDR3nt: TGTGCCAGCAGTTACTCCGGACAGTTCACTGAAGCTTTCTTT
d_gene: NA; abundance: many; v_gene: TRBV4-2; j_gene: TRBJ2-2; CDR3aa: CASSQEGRSNTGELFF; CDR3nt: TGTGCCAGCAGCCAAGAGGGACGTTCGAACACCGGGGAGCTGTTTTTT
d_gene: NA; abundance: few; v_gene: TRBV20-1; j_gene: TRBJ1-5; CDR3aa: CSARWYSDQPQHF; CDR3nt: TGCAGTGCGAGATGGTACAGTGATCAGCCCCAGCATTTT
d_gene: TRBD2; abundance: many; v_gene: TRBV29-1; j_gene: TRBJ2-3; CDR3aa: CSVGAGGRDTQYF; CDR3nt: TGCAGCGTTGGAGCGGGGGGGCGAGATACGCAGTATTTT
d_gene: NA; abundance: few; v_gene: TRBV20-1; j_gene: TRBJ1-6; CDR3aa: CSAQQGLRYNSPLHF; CDR3nt: TGCAGTGCTCAACAGGGCCTACGGTATAATTCACCCCTCCACTTT
d_gene: TRBD2; abundance: few; v_gene: TRBV12-3/TRBV12-4; j_gene: TRBJ2-1; CDR3aa: CASSPGTSGGAEFF; CDR3nt: TGTGCCAGCAGTCCAGGGACTAGCGGGGGGGCCGAGTTCTTC
d_gene: NA; abundance: many; v_gene: TRBV25-1; j_gene: TRBJ2-7; CDR3aa: CASSEYIINEQYF; CDR3nt: TGTGCCAGCAGTGAATATATTATTAACGAGCAGTACTTC
d_gene: TRBD2; abundance: many; v_gene: TRBV7-9; j_gene: TRBJ2-5; CDR3aa: CASSSEAGGPGETQYF; CDR3nt: TGTGCCAGCAGCTCGGAAGCGGGAGGGCCAGGGGAGACCCAGTACTTC
d_gene: NA; abundance: few; v_gene: TRBV28; j_gene: TRBJ2-5; CDR3aa: CASSLLPGRKETQYF; CDR3nt: TGTGCCAGCAGTTTACTTCCAGGGCGTAAGGAGACCCAGTACTTC
d_gene: TRBD1; abundance: many; v_gene: TRBV29-1; j_gene: TRBJ2-7; CDR3aa: CSGGTGPYEQYF; CDR3nt: TGCAGCGGGGGGACAGGGCCCTACGAGCAGTACTTC
d_gene: NA; abundance: many; v_gene: TRBV12-3/TRBV12-4; j_gene: TRBJ2-3; CDR3aa: CASRRQFTDTQYF; CDR3nt: TGTGCCAGCAGAAGACAGTTCACAGATACGCAGTATTTT
d_gene: TRBD1; abundance: few; v_gene: TRBV19; j_gene: TRBJ1-2; CDR3aa: CASSTGGHYGYTF; CDR3nt: TGTGCCAGTAGTACAGGGGGCCACTATGGCTACACCTTC
d_gene: NA; abundance: NA; v_gene: TRBV27; j_gene: TRBJ1-5; CDR3aa: CASSFSGGDQPQHF; CDR3nt: TGTGCCAGCAGTTTTTCCGGGGGCGATCAGCCCCAGCATTTT
d_gene: NA; abundance: many; v_gene: TRBV24-1; j_gene: TRBJ2-1; CDR3aa: CATSDFRDSGPPYNEQFF; CDR3nt: TGTGCCACCAGTGATTTTAGGGACTCAGGGCCCCCATACAATGAGCAGTTCTTC
d_gene: NA; abundance: many; v_gene: TRBV29-1; j_gene: TRBJ1-4; CDR3aa: CSVAGYSTNEKLFF; CDR3nt: TGCAGCGTTGCAGGCTATTCGACTAATGAAAAACTGTTTTTT
d_gene: TRBD2; abundance: many; v_gene: TRBV20-1; j_gene: TRBJ2-1; CDR3aa: CSANSGGLYEQFF; CDR3nt: TGCAGTGCTAACTCGGGGGGGCTTTATGAGCAGTTCTTC
d_gene: TRBD1; abundance: NA; v_gene: TRBV4-3; j_gene: TRBJ1-5; CDR3aa: CASSQDRNRGGQPQHF; CDR3nt: TGCGCCAGCAGCCAAGATCGTAACAGGGGAGGTCAGCCCCAGCATTTT
d_gene: NA; abundance: few; v_gene: TRBV5-6; j_gene: TRBJ2-1; CDR3aa: CASSRGLNEQFF; CDR3nt: TGTGCCAGCAGCCGAGGACTGAATGAGCAGTTCTTC
d_gene: NA; abundance: many; v_gene: TRBV20-1; j_gene: TRBJ1-5; CDR3aa: CSARGLHWNQPQHF; CDR3nt: TGCAGTGCTAGAGGGCTACATTGGAATCAGCCCCAGCATTTT
d_gene: NA; abundance: few; v_gene: TRBV9; j_gene: TRBJ2-6; CDR3aa: CASSVPRRGQAGANVLTF; CDR3nt: TGTGCCAGCAGCGTCCCCCGGAGAGGGCAGGCTGGGGCCAACGTCCTGACTTTC
d_gene: TRBD2; abundance: NA; v_gene: TRBV10-3; j_gene: TRBJ2-7; CDR3aa: CAISESMEREVYEQYF; CDR3nt: TGTGCCATCAGTGAGTCAATGGAGCGGGAGGTCTACGAGCAGTACTTC
d_gene: NA; abundance: many; v_gene: TRBV13; j_gene: TRBJ2-2; CDR3aa: CASSPPDRLPGELFF; CDR3nt: TGTGCCAGCAGCCCGCCCGACAGGTTACCCGGGGAGCTGTTTTTT
d_gene: NA; abundance: many; v_gene: TRBV5-1; j_gene: TRBJ1-2; CDR3aa: CASSLGTSGNYGYTF; CDR3nt: TGCGCCAGCAGCTTGGGGACATCGGGTAACTATGGCTACACCTTC
d_gene: TRBD2; abundance: few; v_gene: TRBV4-2; j_gene: TRBJ2-3; CDR3aa: CASRSLAGVVDTQYF; CDR3nt: TGTGCCAGCAGGTCACTAGCGGGAGTCGTAGATACGCAGTATTTT
d_gene: NA; abundance: many; v_gene: TRBV9; j_gene: TRBJ2-1; CDR3aa: CASSVDRAYNEQFF; CDR3nt: TGTGCCAGCAGCGTAGACAGGGCCTACAATGAGCAGTTCTTC
d_gene: TRBD2; abundance: few; v_gene: TRBV7-3; j_gene: TRBJ2-1; CDR3aa: CASSFGIRAGEYNEQFF; CDR3nt: TGTGCCAGCAGCTTCGGAATAAGGGCGGGAGAGTACAATGAGCAGTTCTTC
d_gene: TRBD1; abundance: many; v_gene: TRBV27; j_gene: TRBJ1-6; CDR3aa: CASSTRQGARSPLHF; CDR3nt: TGTGCCAGCAGTACACGACAGGGGGCAAGGTCACCCCTCCACTTT
d_gene: NA; abundance: NA; v_gene: TRBV5-8; j_gene: TRBJ1-5; CDR3aa: CASSLWREPQHF; CDR3nt: TGTGCCAGCAGCTTGTGGAGGGAGCCCCAGCATTTT
d_gene: NA; abundance: many; v_gene: TRBV6-5; j_gene: TRBJ1-2; CDR3aa: CASSYYSRAGIAGYTF; CDR3nt: TGTGCCAGCAGTTACTACTCTCGGGCGGGGATCGCTGGCTACACCTTC
d_gene: NA; abundance: few; v_gene: TRBV14; j_gene: TRBJ2-3; CDR3aa: CASSQEGSRKDTQYF; CDR3nt: TGTGCCAGCAGCCAAGAAGGGAGCCGGAAGGATACGCAGTATTTT
d_gene: NA; abundance: many; v_gene: TRBV4-3; j_gene: TRBJ1-1; CDR3aa: CASSQDVAGRVNTEAFF; CDR3nt: TGCGCCAGCAGCCAAGATGTGGCAGGGCGAGTGAACACTGAAGCTTTCTTT
d_gene: TRBD1; abundance: many; v_gene: TRBV5-1; j_gene: TRBJ1-2; CDR3aa: CASSPGTVNYGYTF; CDR3nt: TGCGCCAGCAGCCCAGGGACAGTCAACTATGGCTACACCTTC
d_gene: TRBD1; abundance: many; v_gene: TRBV11-2; j_gene: TRBJ2-7; CDR3aa: CASSLLTGGDEQYF; CDR3nt: TGTGCCAGCAGCTTGCTCACAGGGGGAGACGAGCAGTACTTC
d_gene: NA; abundance: many; v_gene: TRBV2; j_gene: TRBJ2-1; CDR3aa: CASSEGGRFF; CDR3nt: TGTGCCAGCAGTGAGGGGGGAAGGTTCTTC
d_gene: NA; abundance: many; v_gene: TRBV7-9; j_gene: TRBJ2-7; CDR3aa: CASSRLGEQYF; CDR3nt: TGTGCCAGCAGCCGACTGGGAGAGCAGTACTTC
d_gene: TRBD2; abundance: few; v_gene: TRBV3-1; j_gene: TRBJ2-7; CDR3aa: CASSQDGGGSYEQYF; CDR3nt: TGTGCCAGCAGCCAAGACGGCGGGGGGTCCTACGAGCAGTACTTC
d_gene: NA; abundance: few; v_gene: TRBV18; j_gene: TRBJ1-1; CDR3aa: CASSPSSSPYVNTEAFF; CDR3nt: TGTGCCAGCTCACCATCGTCCAGCCCCTATGTGAACACTGAAGCTTTCTTT
d_gene: TRBD2; abundance: many; v_gene: TRBV12-3/TRBV12-4; j_gene: TRBJ2-2; CDR3aa: CASSSYASGRAKAGELFF; CDR3nt: TGTGCCAGCAGTTCCTACGCCAGCGGGAGGGCCAAAGCCGGGGAGCTGTTTTTT
d_gene: TRBD2; abundance: many; v_gene: TRBV5-5; j_gene: TRBJ2-7; CDR3aa: CASSLLWTGGPHEQYF; CDR3nt: TGTGCCAGCAGCTTGCTTTGGACGGGAGGGCCACACGAGCAGTACTTC
d_gene: TRBD2; abundance: many; v_gene: TRBV2; j_gene: TRBJ2-3; CDR3aa: CASISGGAEDTQYF; CDR3nt: TGTGCCAGCATTTCCGGGGGGGCAGAAGATACGCAGTATTTT
d_gene: NA; abundance: NA; v_gene: TRBV7-9; j_gene: TRBJ2-1; CDR3aa: CASIRGYSYNEQFF; CDR3nt: TGTGCCAGCATTCGGGGCTACTCCTACAATGAGCAGTTCTTC
d_gene: NA; abundance: few; v_gene: TRBV29-1; j_gene: TRBJ1-4; CDR3aa: CSVFGGRDGKKLFF; CDR3nt: TGCAGCGTCTTTGGGGGAAGGGATGGGAAAAAACTGTTTTTT
d_gene: TRBD2; abundance: many; v_gene: TRBV28; j_gene: TRBJ2-7; CDR3aa: CASSLGLAGGWEQYF; CDR3nt: TGTGCCAGCAGTTTGGGCCTAGCGGGGGGGTGGGAGCAGTACTTC
d_gene: NA; abundance: many; v_gene: TRBV4-3; j_gene: TRBJ1-2; CDR3aa: CASSPNSGSLGYGYTF; CDR3nt: TGCGCCAGCAGCCCCAACTCGGGCTCCTTAGGGTATGGCTACACCTTC
d_gene: TRBD2; abundance: many; v_gene: TRBV12-3/TRBV12-4; j_gene: TRBJ2-3; CDR3aa: CASSFGLAGGTDTQYF; CDR3nt: TGTGCCAGCAGTTTCGGGCTAGCGGGGGGCACAGATACGCAGTATTTT
d_gene: TRBD1; abundance: many; v_gene: TRBV7-2; j_gene: TRBJ1-6; CDR3aa: CASSLVTGDSPLHF; CDR3nt: TGTGCCAGCAGCTTGGTAACAGGGGACTCACCCCTCCACTTT
d_gene: TRBD1; abundance: few; v_gene: TRBV4-2; j_gene: TRBJ2-1; CDR3aa: CASSRRQGDHEQFF; CDR3nt: TGTGCCAGCAGCCGAAGACAGGGGGACCATGAGCAGTTCTTC
d_gene: TRBD2; abundance: many; v_gene: TRBV6-2/TRBV6-3; j_gene: TRBJ2-1; CDR3aa: CASSHPLAGGSPRFYNEQFF; CDR3nt: TGTGCCAGCAGTCACCCTCTAGCGGGAGGGTCCCCGCGGTTCTACAATGAGCAGTTCTTC
d_gene: TRBD1; abundance: NA; v_gene: TRBV2; j_gene: TRBJ2-2; CDR3aa: CASSGTGVRLAGELFF; CDR3nt: TGTGCCAGCAGTGGGACAGGGGTAAGGTTGGCCGGGGAGCTGTTTTTT